These 3 T cell receptor beta chains were all obtained from the same sample, sequenced in a study of blood T cell repertoires in COVID-19 (dated by TCRdb to between 2020 and 2021). Library method: the immunoSEQ multiplex PCR assay. TCRdb obtained this table from immuneACCESS and retained in-frame rearrangements with V and J assigned. These tables miss some clones; where compared with another copy, unresolved V genes account for less than half of the shortfall, and the remainder is unexplained. Within this sample are 150,000 to 180,000 clones, with roughly nine tenths of them counted one time only. The ten largest clones take up 15% of the sample. The source material was peripheral blood. These receptors were collected from a woman aged 40 to 50 with acute or convalescent COVID-19.

The CDR3 here is CASSLGGGQEQFF. The CDR3 DNA sequence: TGTGCCAGCAGCTTAGGGGGAGGCCAGGAGCAGTTCTTC. The V and J genes are TRBV13 and TRBJ2-1; tentatively, D is TRBD2 (6 bases). The CDR3 covers 13 residues. Trimming stripped 0 bases from V and 10 bases from J, with 10 bases between. Germline V gene sequence: CDR1 PRHDT, CDR2 FYEKMQ (reference sequence).

This clone has just a few counts. The chain combines TRBV28 with TRBJ1-5, with D tentatively TRBD1 (6 bases). CDR1 is MDHEN, CDR2 SYDVKM, per germline. The CDR3 extends over 14 amino acids. V lost 6 bases, J lost 2 bases, and 11 bases lay in between. The CDR3 bases are TGTGCCAGCAGGGGATCAGGGGGCAATCAGCCCCAGCATTTT. Residues: CASRGSGGNQPQHF.

The rearrangement links TRBV7-9 to TRBJ2-1; possible D gene TRBD2, 6 bases. The CDR3 contains 17 residues. Germline V CDR1 and CDR2: SEHNR, FQNEAQ (reference sequence). V dropped 5 bases and J dropped 2 bases, with 19 bases sitting between them. The CDR3: CASSGAGTGSPYNEQFF. CDR3 in DNA: TGTGCCAGCAGCGGCGCGGGAACCGGGAGCCCCTACAATGAGCAGTTCTTC.